The next 14 T cell receptor beta chains were all read from a single sample in a study of blood T cell repertoires in COVID-19. This table comes from immunoSEQ multiplex PCR, and its TCRdb copy is limited to in-frame clones, with some not included. Among about 35,000 clones listed, around 80% were seen once. The specimen was peripheral blood. These receptors were obtained from a man older than 75 with active or convalescent COVID-19.

The V call is TRBV30, the J call TRBJ1-6, with D perhaps matching TRBD1 (5 bases). The CDR3 has 15 amino acids. Trimming removed 0 bases at V and 7 bases at J, with 13 bases between. Germline-derived CDR1 and CDR2 are GTSNPN and SVGIG (reference sequence). The chain's CDR3 is CAWSVLPGVNSPLHF. CDR3 sequence (DNA): TGTGCCTGGAGTGTACTCCCGGGGGTCAATTCACCCCTCCACTTT.

This sequence joins TRBV21-1 and TRBJ2-3; the D call TRBD1 from the table was never checked on the DNA. TRBV21-1 constitutes a pseudogene. CDR3 length: 16 residues. The CDR3 DNA reads TGTGTCAGCAGCAACCCCAACAACCAACCCACAGATACGCAGTATTTT. This translates into CVSSNPNNQPTDTQYF.

V gene TRBV5-4 combines with J gene TRBJ1-1, with 7 bases matching TRBD1. The germline V gene encodes CDR1 SGHNT and CDR2 YYREEE (reference sequence). Losses at the gene ends were 7 bases for V and 0 bases for J; bases not matched to a gene: 9. The CDR3 contains 15 residues. The CDR3 DNA is TGTGCCAGCGCTAAGGAAGGGGGCCTGAACACTGAAGCTTTCTTT. Its protein product is CASAKEGGLNTEAFF.

The chain couples TRBV27 to TRBJ1-5, with D perhaps matching TRBD1 (6 bases). V lost 1 base and J 5 bases, leaving 9 bases between the germline ends. The CDR3 consists of 14 residues. Germline V gene lookup returns CDR1 MNHEY and CDR2 SMNVEV (reference sequence). The CDR3 region has the DNA TGTGCCAGCAGTTTATTCAGGGGTGATCAGCCCCAGCATTTT. It is translated as CASSLFRGDQPQHF.

V gene TRBV28 combines with J gene TRBJ2-5; D gene uncertain. Trimming took 4 bases from V and 7 from J, leaving 10 bases between them. The CDR3 loop spans 12 amino acids. The germline V gene has CDR1 MDHEN and CDR2 SYDVKM. The CDR3 loop is CASSYLGMTQYF. CDR3 sequence (DNA): TGTGCCAGCAGTTATCTAGGTATGACCCAGTACTTC.

The rearrangement joins TRBV12-3 or TRBV12-4 to TRBJ2-5; D possibly corresponds to TRBD2 (6 bases). The CDR3 runs to 13 residues. Trimming left V 5 bases short and J 5 bases short, with 12 bases between. The DNA for the CDR3 is TGTGCCAGCAGTGGGGGACTCGGGGAGACCCAGTACTTC. Protein product: CASSGGLGETQYF.

This clone was recorded only once. J is TRBJ1-1 and V is TRBV25-1; D unclear. V was pared by 4 bases and J by 7 bases, with 13 bases between. This CDR3 has 13 residues. Germline-derived CDR1 and CDR2 are MGHDK and SYGVNS. The CDR3 loop is CASSGETAIEAFF. As DNA, the CDR3 is TGTGCCAGCAGTGGGGAGACGGCAATTGAAGCTTTCTTT.

The chain is built from TRBV10-3 and TRBJ2-1, with a tentative D call TRBD2 (6 bases). V was clipped by 7 bases and J by 8 bases, with 18 bases between them. The CDR3 sequence is 14 residues long. Germline V gene lookup returns CDR1 ENHRY and CDR2 SYGVKD. The CDR3 loop reads CAIMVGGVGDEQFF. The DNA of the CDR3 is TGTGCCATCATGGTGGGGGGAGTCGGCGATGAGCAGTTCTTC.

This clone has only one observation. Written as DNA, the CDR3 is TGTGCCAGCAGTTTCACCGGGACAGGGACCTACGAGCAGTACTTC. Amino acid sequence: CASSFTGTGTYEQYF. J is TRBJ2-7 and V is TRBV2, with TRBD1 identical over 9 bases. CDR1 SNHLY and CDR2 FYNNEI come from the germline V gene. The CDR3 has 15 amino acids. V gave up 5 bases and J gave up 2 bases; unmatched junction bases: 7.

The J gene is TRBJ2-2, the V gene TRBV10-1, with D possibly TRBD1 on 5 matching bases. Germline V gene data show CDR1 as WNHNN and CDR2 as SYGVQD (reference sequence). CDR3 length: 13 amino acids. V lost 0 bases and J lost 7, with 6 bases in between. The chain's CDR3 is CASSESGVGELFF. CDR3 DNA: TGCGCCAGCAGTGAGTCAGGGGTCGGGGAGCTGTTTTTT.

Details on this clone: Sequence at one end of the junction differs from germline and may be a read error. Other nucleotide sequences from this sample produce the same CDR3. The chain uses TRBV27 and TRBJ1-6; 8 bases fit TRBD1. The CDR3 is 15 amino acids. Germline values: CDR1 MNHEY, CDR2 SMNVEV (reference sequence). CDR3 in DNA: TGTGCTAGCAGTCCCGGACAGGGAGACGGGTCACCCCTCCACTTT. Its translation is CASSPGQGDGSPLHF.

This rearrangement joins TRBV24-1 to TRBJ2-3, with 7 bases that match TRBD1. The CDR3 has 13 residues. V was pared by 9 bases and J by 6 bases, with 8 bases of the junction left unmatched. In germline, CDR1 is KGHDR, CDR2 SFDVKD. The CDR3 protein is CATEQGSSDTQYF. CDR3 nucleotide sequence: TGTGCCACCGAACAGGGGTCATCGGATACGCAGTATTTT.

The chain is built from TRBV19 and TRBJ2-7, with 9 bases aligning to TRBD2. Germline V lookup: CDR1 LNHDA, CDR2 SQIVND (reference sequence). This CDR3 has 16 amino acids. With 5 bases clipped from V and 5 bases from J, the junction kept 13 bases outside the gene matches. In DNA form, the CDR3 reads TGTGCCAGTAGTTTTTTAGCGGGAGCCAGACCGGACGAGCAGTACTTC. This translates into CASSFLAGARPDEQYF.

The J gene is TRBJ2-7, the V gene TRBV4-1, with 12 bases lining up with TRBD2. Per germline, CDR1 MGHRA and CDR2 YSYEKL. The trim removed 3 bases at V and 10 bases at J, leaving 7 bases unmatched. The CDR3 is made up of 14 amino acids. The CDR3 nucleotides are TGCGCCAGCAGCCACCTTGGACTAGCGGGAAGACAGTACTTC. It codes for CASSHLGLAGRQYF.